This T cell receptor beta chain was sequenced in a study of blood T cell repertoires in COVID-19. The data were produced by immunoSEQ multiplex PCR, yet TCRdb's version contains in-frame clones alone and is incomplete. The data contain about 92,000 clones, around 86% of them seen just once; the ten biggest clones take up about 17%. Germline CDR1 is SEHNR and CDR2 is FQNEAQ (reference sequence). The CDR3 extends over 15 amino acids. The junction had 11 bases not matched to a gene; V was cut back by 6 bases and J by 6 bases. Only a few counts were recorded for this clone. This TCR was recovered from a woman aged 80 or older with active or convalescent COVID-19. V and J are TRBV7-9 and TRBJ2-3; the match to TRBD2 covers 8 bases. Sequencing was performed on peripheral blood. CDR3 sequence: CASSQGSGIADTQYF. CDR3 in DNA: TGTGCCAGCAGTCAAGGTAGCGGGATAGCGGATACGCAGTATTTT.